The T cell receptor beta chain under discussion was sequenced for a study of cytotoxic CD8 clonotypes in ibrutinib-treated CLL. The wider study: Enrolment comprised around 11 relapsed/refractory and some 15 treatment-naive patients; approximately 18 were IGHV unmutated. Mean productive templates were 255,043; mean productive rearrangements were roughly 94,000. The study, taken as a whole, reports: Public clonotypes proved infrequent, and on treatment they shrank or remained steady. Increased clonality at ibrutinib response gave way to a return toward baseline at progression.

The repertoire was sequenced with immunoSEQ multiplex PCR; TCRdb's copy has only in-frame clones and lacks some. Among tens of thousands of clones listed, around four fifths were seen once. Comments on this clone: Its target is unknown.

The CDR3 length is 14 residues. Germline V gives CDR1 SQVTM, CDR2 ANQGSEA. V lost 6 bases and J lost 1; bases outside the gene matches: 7. The chain links TRBV29-1 to TRBJ2-7; 9 positions match TRBD1. The source is a human donor with chronic lymphocytic leukemia. This sample comprised PBMCs, obtained after 24 months of ibrutinib treatment. In DNA form, the CDR3 reads TGCAGCGTCGCCGGGACAGGGTGGTCCTACGAGCAGTACTTC. It translates to CSVAGTGWSYEQYF.